Included here is one T cell receptor beta chain sequence, with context. The record originates from a study of beta chain features in type 1 diabetes. As every portion of the isolated RNA was reverse transcribed, the sequencing read expressed TCRB transcripts. Clones were read by immunoSEQ multiplex PCR, and TCRdb kept only the in-frame ones, dropping some. This table holds some 140,000 clones, about 10% found once. This clonotype originated in a man aged 18-30 years in good health. Sequenced material: central memory CD4+ T cells from blood.

CDR3 loop: CASSLGMGLAGGRIQYF. Written as DNA, the CDR3 is TGTGCCAGCAGCTTGGGAATGGGACTAGCGGGGGGGCGCATTCAGTACTTC. The genes are TRBV5-6 and TRBJ2-4; 16 bases align to TRBD2. Per germline, CDR1 SGHDT and CDR2 YYEEEE. This CDR3 region has 17 residues. V was clipped by 0 bases and J by 9 bases; unmatched bases: 6.